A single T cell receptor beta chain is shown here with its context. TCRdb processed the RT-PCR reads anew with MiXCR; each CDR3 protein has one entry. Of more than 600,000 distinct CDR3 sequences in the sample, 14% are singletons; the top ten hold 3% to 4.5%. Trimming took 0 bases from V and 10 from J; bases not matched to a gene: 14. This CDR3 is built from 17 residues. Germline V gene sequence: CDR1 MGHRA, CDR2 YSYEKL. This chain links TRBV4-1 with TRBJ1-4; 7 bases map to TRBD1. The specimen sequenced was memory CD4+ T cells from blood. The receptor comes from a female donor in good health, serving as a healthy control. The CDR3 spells CASSQDKTGVNSGKLFF. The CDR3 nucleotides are TGCGCCAGCAGCCAAGATAAAACAGGGGTGAATAGCGGAAAACTGTTTTTT.